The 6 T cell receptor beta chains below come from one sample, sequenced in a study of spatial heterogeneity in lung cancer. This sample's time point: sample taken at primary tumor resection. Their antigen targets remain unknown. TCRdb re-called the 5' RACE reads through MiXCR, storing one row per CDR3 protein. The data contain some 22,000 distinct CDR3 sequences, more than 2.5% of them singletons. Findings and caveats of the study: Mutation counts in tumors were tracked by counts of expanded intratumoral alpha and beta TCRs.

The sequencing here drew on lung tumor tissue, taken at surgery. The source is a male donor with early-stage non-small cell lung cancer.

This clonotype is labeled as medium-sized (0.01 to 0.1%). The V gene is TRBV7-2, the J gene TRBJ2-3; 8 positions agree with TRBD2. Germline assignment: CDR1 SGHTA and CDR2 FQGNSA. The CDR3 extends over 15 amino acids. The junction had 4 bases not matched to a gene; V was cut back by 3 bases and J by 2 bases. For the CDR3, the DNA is TGTGCCAGCAGCTTTCTAGCGGGTTCCACAGATACGCAGTATTTT. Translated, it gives CASSFLAGSTDTQYF.

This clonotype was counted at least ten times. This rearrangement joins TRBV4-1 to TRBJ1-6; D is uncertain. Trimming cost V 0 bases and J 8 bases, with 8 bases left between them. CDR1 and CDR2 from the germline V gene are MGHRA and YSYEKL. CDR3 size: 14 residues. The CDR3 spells CASSQDAVYSPLHF. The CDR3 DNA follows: TGCGCCAGCAGCCAAGATGCAGTATATTCACCCCTCCACTTT.

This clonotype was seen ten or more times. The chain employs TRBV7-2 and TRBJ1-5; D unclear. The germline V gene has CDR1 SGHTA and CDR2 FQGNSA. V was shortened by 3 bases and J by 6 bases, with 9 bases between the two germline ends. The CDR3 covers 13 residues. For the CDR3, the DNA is TGTGCCAGCAGCTTGACGCCCGGTCAGCCCCAGCATTTT. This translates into CASSLTPGQPQHF.

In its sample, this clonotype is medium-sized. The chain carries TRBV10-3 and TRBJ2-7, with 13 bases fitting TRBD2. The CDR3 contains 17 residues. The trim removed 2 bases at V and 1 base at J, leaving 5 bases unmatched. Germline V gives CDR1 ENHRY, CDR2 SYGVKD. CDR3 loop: CAISEGGTSGISYEQYF. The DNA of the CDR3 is TGTGCCATCAGTGAGGGTGGGACTAGCGGGATTTCCTACGAGCAGTACTTC.

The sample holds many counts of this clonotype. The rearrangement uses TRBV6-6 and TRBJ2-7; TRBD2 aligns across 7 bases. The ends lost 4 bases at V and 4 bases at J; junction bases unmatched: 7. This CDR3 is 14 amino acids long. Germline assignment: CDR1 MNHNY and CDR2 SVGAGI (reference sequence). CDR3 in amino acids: CASSSLGTTYEQYF. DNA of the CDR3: TGTGCCAGCAGTTCTCTCGGGACTACTTACGAGCAGTACTTC.

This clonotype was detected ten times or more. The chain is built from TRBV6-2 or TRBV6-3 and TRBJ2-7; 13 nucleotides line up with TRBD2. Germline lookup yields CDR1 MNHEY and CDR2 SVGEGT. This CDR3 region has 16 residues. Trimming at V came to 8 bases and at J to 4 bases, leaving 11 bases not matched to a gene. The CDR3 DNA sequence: TGTGCCAGCCGGCGAAGGACTAGCGGGGGTGTATACGAGCAGTACTTC. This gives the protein CASRRRTSGGVYEQYF.